This passage covers 13 T cell receptor beta chains from one sample sequenced in a study of shared clonotypes between healthy human individuals. Sequencing was performed with immunoSEQ multiplex PCR; in TCRdb, only in-frame clones are kept and a portion is missing. This table holds a few million clones, 90% to 97% found once. Sequencing was carried out using naive CD4+ T cells sorted from blood. Documented subset: CD45RA+ positively selected. These receptors were collected from a man aged 18 to 30 in good health.

Concerning this clone itself: The identical CDR3 is also encoded by other nucleotide sequences in the sample. The chain's CDR3 is CASSPGQNYGYTF. The CDR3 bases are TGTGCCAGCAGCCCGGGACAGAACTATGGCTACACCTTC. This rearrangement joins TRBV5-4 to TRBJ1-2, with 7 bases aligning to TRBD1. The CDR3 is 13 residues long. V shed 4 bases, J shed 2 bases, and the junction held 2 bases outside the gene matches. CDR1 SGHNT and CDR2 YYREEE come from the germline V gene (reference sequence).

In regard to this clone: The sample contains more than one DNA sequence encoding this CDR3. The rearrangement links TRBV27 to TRBJ2-7, with unresolved D. In germline, CDR1 is MNHEY, CDR2 SMNVEV (reference sequence). The CDR3 covers 13 residues. V was pared by 3 bases and J by 2 bases, with 8 bases between. CDR3 loop: CASSFRQTYEQYF. DNA for the CDR3: TGTGCCAGCAGTTTCCGGCAGACCTACGAGCAGTACTTC.

V gene TRBV10-3 combines with J gene TRBJ1-5; D ambiguous. The CDR3 loop spans 13 amino acids. The V gene's germline CDR1 is ENHRY and CDR2 SYGVKD. The V end lost 8 bases, the J end lost 4 bases, and 12 bases lay between the germline ends. The CDR3 sequence is CAIAKGTNQPQHF. CDR3 DNA sequence: TGTGCCATCGCGAAGGGAACAAATCAGCCCCAGCATTTT.

The V gene is TRBV6-5, the J gene TRBJ1-6, with D possibly being TRBD1 (5 bases). Germline CDR1 is MNHEY and CDR2 is SVGAGI. The length of the CDR3 is 15 residues. With 4 bases removed from V and 3 bases from J, the gap between germline ends came to 10 bases. The CDR3 region is CASSLTDYYNSPLHF. DNA for the CDR3: TGTGCCAGCAGTTTGACAGATTACTATAATTCACCCCTCCACTTT.

V gene TRBV6-6 combines with J gene TRBJ1-1; D is uncertain. V was trimmed by 2 bases and J by 6 bases, leaving 13 bases between them. This CDR3 region has 14 residues. Germline assignment: CDR1 MNHNY and CDR2 SVGAGI (reference sequence). The CDR3 loop is CASSYTDGFPEAFF. The CDR3 DNA is TGTGCCAGCAGTTACACGGACGGCTTCCCTGAAGCTTTCTTT.

As to this clone: This specimen includes other DNA sequences encoding the same CDR3. The rearrangement links TRBV7-2 to TRBJ1-1; no reliable D call. The CDR3 spans 14 residues. The germline CDR1 and CDR2 sequences are SGHTA and FQGNSA. The V end was cut by 1 base, the J end by 0 bases, with 6 bases between. CDR3 coding DNA: TGTGCCAGCAGCTTAGGGCAGATGAACACTGAAGCTTTCTTT. Protein: CASSLGQMNTEAFF.

V gene TRBV19 combines with J gene TRBJ1-3; D ambiguous. Deletions cut 3 bases from V and 2 bases from J, with 11 bases between. The germline gives CDR1 LNHDA, CDR2 SQIVND (reference sequence). There are 15 residues in the CDR3. For the CDR3, the DNA is TGTGCCAGTAGTATGACCAGGCAAGCTGGAAACACCATATATTTT. Amino acid sequence: CASSMTRQAGNTIYF.

CDR3 nucleotide sequence: TGCAGTGGCAGGGAGGGCTATGGCTACACCTTC. This sequence encodes CSGREGYGYTF. The J gene is TRBJ1-2, the V gene TRBV20-1, with a possible D match to TRBD1 (5 bases). This CDR3 spans 11 amino acids. Germline CDR1 reads DFQATT; CDR2 reads SNEGSKA (reference sequence). The V end lost 7 bases, the J end lost 4 bases, and 10 bases lay between the germline ends.

This CDR3 is CASGGGGSYGYTF. The CDR3, as DNA: TGTGCCAGCGGGGGAGGGGGAAGCTATGGCTACACCTTC. The J gene is TRBJ1-2, the V gene TRBV2; tentative D call: TRBD1 (6 bases). This CDR3 contains 13 residues. Trimming pared 8 bases from V and 4 bases from J, leaving 14 bases between. Germline V CDR1 and CDR2: SNHLY, FYNNEI. The whole variable domain, remainder taken from reference TRBV2 and TRBJ1-2, is EPEVTQTPSHQVTQMGQEVILRCVPISNHLYFYWYRQILGQKVEFLVSFYNNEISEKSEIFDDQFSVERPDGSNFTLKIRSTKLEDSAMYFCASGGGGSYGYTFGSGTRLTVV.

The chain employs TRBV6-5 and TRBJ2-7; D perhaps matches TRBD2 (6 bases). The CDR3 consists of 16 residues. V lost 4 bases, J lost 6 bases, and 22 bases lay in between. Germline V CDR1 and CDR2: MNHEY, SVGAGI. In nucleotides, the CDR3 is TGTGCCAGCAGTTGGTTTACCGGGACTCAGCCCCCCGAGCAGTACTTC. It yields the protein CASSWFTGTQPPEQYF.

The gene calls are TRBV7-9 and TRBJ2-5; either TRBD1 or TRBD2 may fit D (5 bases each). Trimming removed 3 bases from V and 5 bases from J, with 16 bases in between. This CDR3 region has 15 residues. CDR1 and CDR2 (germline): SEHNR, FQNEAQ (reference sequence). This CDR3 is CASSFMRGSWETQYF. For the CDR3, the DNA is TGTGCCAGCAGCTTTATGAGGGGTAGCTGGGAGACCCAGTACTTC.

This chain joins TRBV21-1 and TRBJ2-7; TRBD1 is the table's D call, not checked against the DNA. TRBV21-1 is a pseudogene segment. The CDR3 is 15 residues long. The CDR3 DNA is TGTGCCAGCAGCAAAGGGGTCGACAGGCGATACGAGCAGTACTTC. Amino acid sequence: CASSKGVDRRYEQYF.

The CDR3 nucleotides are TGTGCCAGCAGCAGGGACCCGGCGGGCAATCAGCCCCAGCATTTT. Residues: CASSRDPAGNQPQHF. This chain uses TRBV7-9 with TRBJ1-5; D may be TRBD1 (5 bases). The germline gives CDR1 SEHNR, CDR2 FQNEAQ (reference sequence). This CDR3 contains 15 residues. The V gene lost 5 bases and the J gene lost 2 bases, with 13 bases spanning the gap.